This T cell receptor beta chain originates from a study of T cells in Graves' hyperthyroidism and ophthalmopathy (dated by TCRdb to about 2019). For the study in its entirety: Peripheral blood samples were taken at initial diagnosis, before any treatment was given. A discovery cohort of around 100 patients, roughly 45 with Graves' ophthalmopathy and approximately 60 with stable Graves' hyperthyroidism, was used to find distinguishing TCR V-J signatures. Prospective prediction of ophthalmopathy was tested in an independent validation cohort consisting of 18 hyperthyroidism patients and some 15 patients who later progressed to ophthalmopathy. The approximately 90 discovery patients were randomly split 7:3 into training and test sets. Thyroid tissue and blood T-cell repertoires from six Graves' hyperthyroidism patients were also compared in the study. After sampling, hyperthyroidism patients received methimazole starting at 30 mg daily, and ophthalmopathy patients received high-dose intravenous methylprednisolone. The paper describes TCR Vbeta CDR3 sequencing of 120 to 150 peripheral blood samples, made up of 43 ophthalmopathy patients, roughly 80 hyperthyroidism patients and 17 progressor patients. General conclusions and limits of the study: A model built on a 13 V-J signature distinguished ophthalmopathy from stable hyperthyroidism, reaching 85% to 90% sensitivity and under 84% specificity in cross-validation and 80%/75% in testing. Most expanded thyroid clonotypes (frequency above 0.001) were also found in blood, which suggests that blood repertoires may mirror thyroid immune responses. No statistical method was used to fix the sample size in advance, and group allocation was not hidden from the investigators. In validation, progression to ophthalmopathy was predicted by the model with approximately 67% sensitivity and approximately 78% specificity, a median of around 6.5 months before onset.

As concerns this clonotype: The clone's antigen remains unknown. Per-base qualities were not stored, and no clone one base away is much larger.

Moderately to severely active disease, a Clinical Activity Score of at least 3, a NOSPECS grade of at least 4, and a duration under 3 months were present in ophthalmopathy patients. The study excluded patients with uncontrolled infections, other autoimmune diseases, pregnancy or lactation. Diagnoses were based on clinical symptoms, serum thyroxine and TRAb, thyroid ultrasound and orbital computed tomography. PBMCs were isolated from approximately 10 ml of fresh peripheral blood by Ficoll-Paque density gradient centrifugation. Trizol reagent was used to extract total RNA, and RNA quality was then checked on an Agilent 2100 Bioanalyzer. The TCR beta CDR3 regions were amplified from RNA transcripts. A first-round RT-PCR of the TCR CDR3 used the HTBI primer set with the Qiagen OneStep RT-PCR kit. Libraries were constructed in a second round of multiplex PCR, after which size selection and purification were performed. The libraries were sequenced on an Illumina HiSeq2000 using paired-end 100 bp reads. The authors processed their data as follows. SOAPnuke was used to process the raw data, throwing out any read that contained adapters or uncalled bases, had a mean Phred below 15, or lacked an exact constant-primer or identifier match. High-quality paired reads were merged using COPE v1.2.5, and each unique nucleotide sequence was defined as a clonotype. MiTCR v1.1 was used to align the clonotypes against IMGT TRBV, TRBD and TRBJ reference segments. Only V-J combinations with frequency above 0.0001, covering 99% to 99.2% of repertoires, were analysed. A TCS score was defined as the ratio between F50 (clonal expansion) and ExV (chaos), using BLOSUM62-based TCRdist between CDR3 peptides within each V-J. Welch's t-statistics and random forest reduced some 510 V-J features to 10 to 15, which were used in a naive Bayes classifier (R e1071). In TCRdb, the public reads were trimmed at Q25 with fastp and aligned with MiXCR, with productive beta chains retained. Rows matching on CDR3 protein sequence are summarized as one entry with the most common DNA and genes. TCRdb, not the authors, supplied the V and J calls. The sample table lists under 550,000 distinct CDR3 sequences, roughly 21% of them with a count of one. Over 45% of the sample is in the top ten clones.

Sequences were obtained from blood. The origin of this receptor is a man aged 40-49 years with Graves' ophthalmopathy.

At the DNA level, the sequence is TGTGCCAGCAGCGTACAGGATACGAACACTGAAGCTTTCTTT. Its amino acids are CASSVQDTNTEAFF. The sequence is built from TRBV9 and TRBJ1-1, with no confident D gene call. Trimming costs V 1 base and J 1 base, and their ends lie 8 bases apart. Inclusive of the bounding cysteine and phenylalanine, the CDR3 is 14 residues long. The DNA shown is the 42-base CDR3, in frame from base 1. CDR1 and CDR2 are drawn from the germline V gene: SGDLS, YYNGEE.